The rows below give T cell receptor beta chains drawn from one sample of a study of a mutant IDH1 vaccine in newly diagnosed glioma. Here immunoSEQ multiplex PCR was the method, and the copy in TCRdb shows in-frame clones only, minus some. The sample carries roughly 57,000 clones, around nine tenths recorded once. Their recognized antigens are unknown. The sequencing used PBMCs, collected from a glioma patient whose treatment included an IDH1 peptide vaccine. The receptors stem from a man aged 35-49 years with glioma. The CDR3 runs from the conserved cysteine through the conserved F or W. The D gene is left open where the match is weak. Rows may omit the clone size; those that give it use once, few, many or a size class.

DNA	CDR3	V	J	size	D
TGTGCCAGCAGGACAGATTTTTTTCCTAATTCACCCCTCCACTTT	CASRTDFFPNSPLHF	TRBV6-1	TRBJ1-6	-	-
TGTGCCAGCAGCTTTAGCGGGAGGATCAGGAGGCAAGAGACCCAGTACTTC	CASSFSGRIRRQETQYF	TRBV7-2	TRBJ2-5	-	TRBD2
TGTGCCAGCAGCCCATTAAACAGGGTACAAGGCTACACCTTC	CASSPLNRVQGYTF	TRBV7-9	TRBJ1-2	-	-
TGTGCCAGCTCCAAAAGGGGTGGGCAAAACCAAGAGACCCAGTACTTC	CASSKRGGQNQETQYF	TRBV18	TRBJ2-5	-	-
TGTGCCTGGAGTGCGGCCCGTAACGGACAGCCCCAGCATTTT	CAWSAARNGQPQHF	TRBV30	TRBJ1-5	few	-
TGTGCCAGCGTCAGGACGGATACGCAGTATTTT	CASVRTDTQYF	TRBV18	TRBJ2-3	-	-
TGTGCCAGCAGTGAAGCGCCGGGACAGGGGGTATACGAGCAGTACTTC	CASSEAPGQGVYEQYF	TRBV6-1	TRBJ2-7	-	TRBD1
TGTGCCAGCAGTGACTCGGACACCGGGGAGCTGTTTTTT	CASSDSDTGELFF	TRBV6-4	TRBJ2-2	-	-
TGTGCCAGCTGGACAGGGAGAGAGTATGGCTACACCTTC	CASWTGREYGYTF	TRBV28	TRBJ1-2	-	TRBD1
TGTGCCAGCAGCTTGGACGGGGGAAGGCAGCCCCAGCATTTT	CASSLDGGRQPQHF	TRBV5-6	TRBJ1-5	-	-
TGTGCCAGTAAGAGTCTGCTTGGGGTCTCCTACAATGAGCAGTTCTTC	CASKSLLGVSYNEQFF	TRBV19	TRBJ2-1	-	-
TGTGCCAGTAGTACTCCGTCATGGGCGGGGCAGCCCCAGCATTTT	CASSTPSWAGQPQHF	TRBV19	TRBJ1-5	-	-
TGTGCCAGCAGCCGAGGGACAGGGGCGCCGGAAGAGACCCAGTACTTC	CASSRGTGAPEETQYF	TRBV11-2	TRBJ2-5	-	TRBD1
TGTGCCTGGACCTCTAGTCTGGACGGAGACACCGGGGAGCTGTTTTTT	CAWTSSLDGDTGELFF	TRBV30	TRBJ2-2	few	-
TGTGCCAGCAGTTACCCCGCGGGGGGGCAGCCCCAGCATTTT	CASSYPAGGQPQHF	TRBV6-6	TRBJ1-5	-	-
TGTGCCAGCAGTTCCCCTCAGGGTCAAGCTGAAAAACTGTTTTTT	CASSSPQGQAEKLFF	TRBV28	TRBJ1-4	-	-